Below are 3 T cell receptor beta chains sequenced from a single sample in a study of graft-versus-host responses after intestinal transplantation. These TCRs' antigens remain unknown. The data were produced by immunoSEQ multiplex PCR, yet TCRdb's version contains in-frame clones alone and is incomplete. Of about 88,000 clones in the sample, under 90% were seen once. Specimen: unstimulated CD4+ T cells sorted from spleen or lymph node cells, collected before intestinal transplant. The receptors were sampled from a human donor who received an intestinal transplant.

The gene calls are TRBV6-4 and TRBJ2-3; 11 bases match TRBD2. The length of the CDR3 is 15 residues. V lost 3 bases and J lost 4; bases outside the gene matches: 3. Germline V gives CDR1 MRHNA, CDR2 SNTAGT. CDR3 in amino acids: CASSETSGGSDTQYF. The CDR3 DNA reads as TGTGCCAGCAGTGAAACTAGCGGGGGCTCAGATACGCAGTATTTT.

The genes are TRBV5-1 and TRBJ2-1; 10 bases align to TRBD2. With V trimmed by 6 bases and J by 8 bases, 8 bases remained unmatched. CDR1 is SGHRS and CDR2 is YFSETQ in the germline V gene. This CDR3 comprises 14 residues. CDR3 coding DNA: TGCGCCAGCAAGGTTGGGACTAGCGTGCATGAGCAGTTCTTC. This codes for CASKVGTSVHEQFF.

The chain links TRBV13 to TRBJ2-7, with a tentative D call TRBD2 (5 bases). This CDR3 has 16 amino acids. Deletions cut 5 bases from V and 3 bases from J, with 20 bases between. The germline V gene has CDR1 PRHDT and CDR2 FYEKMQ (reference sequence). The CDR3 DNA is TGTGCCAGCAGCCACCAGGAGGCCCGCAGTTGCTACGAGCAGTACTTC. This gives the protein CASSHQEARSCYEQYF.